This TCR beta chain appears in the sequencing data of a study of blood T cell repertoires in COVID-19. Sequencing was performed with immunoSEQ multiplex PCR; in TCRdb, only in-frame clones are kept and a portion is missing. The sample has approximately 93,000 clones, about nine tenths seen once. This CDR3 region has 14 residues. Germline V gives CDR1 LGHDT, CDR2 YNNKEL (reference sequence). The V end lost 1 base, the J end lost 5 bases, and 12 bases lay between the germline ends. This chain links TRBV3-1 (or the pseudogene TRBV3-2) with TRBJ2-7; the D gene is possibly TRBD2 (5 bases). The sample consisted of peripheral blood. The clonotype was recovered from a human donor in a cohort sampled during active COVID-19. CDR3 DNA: TGTGCCAGCAGCCAAGTGGGCGGGTACAACGAGCAGTACTTC. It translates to CASSQVGGYNEQYF.